This T cell receptor (beta chain) was found in a study of blood T cell repertoires in COVID-19. About the study: Spain, Italy and the United States supplied samples that represented acute and convalescent COVID-19. PBMCs, B-cell-depleted T cells, or T cells provided the cDNA or gDNA that made up the material.

V lost 3 bases to trimming and J lost 7 bases, with 11 bases between them. The V gene's germline CDR1 is SGDLS and CDR2 YYNGEE. The CDR3 sequence is 14 residues long. In the study's own analysis: Reference gene primer amplification gave estimated nucleated cell counts. Data came from immunoSEQ multiplex PCR; TCRdb stores just in-frame clones and leaves some out. V and J calls and clone size are those listed in that table; D and trimming were worked out from the DNA. The table shows tens of thousands of clones, with 89% occurring only once. Sequencing was done on a sample of peripheral blood. The V gene is TRBV9, the J gene TRBJ1-6, with D unresolved. This clonotype was obtained from a human donor in a cohort sampled during active COVID-19. The CDR3 bases are TGTGCCAGCAGCGCCCAGCAGAGGAATTCACCCCTCCACTTT. Its protein product is CASSAQQRNSPLHF. Supplemented by reference TRBV9 and TRBJ1-6, the full variable domain reads DSGVTQTPKHLITATGQRVTLRCSPRSGDLSVYWYQQSLDQGLQFLIQYYNGEERAKGNILERFSAQQFPDLHSELNLSSLELGDSALYFCASSAQQRNSPLHFGNGTRLTVT.